This entry features one TCR beta chain sequence. Here immunoSEQ multiplex PCR was the method, and the copy in TCRdb shows in-frame clones only, minus some. Of roughly 130,000 clones listed, 88% are singletons. The record originates from a study of cytomegalovirus exposure and HLA in healthy donors. Germline CDR1 reads MNHNS; CDR2 reads SASEGT. The CDR3 runs to 16 residues. Losses at the gene ends were 3 bases for V and 3 bases for J; bases not matched to a gene: 5. Sequenced sample: PBMCs. This chain uses TRBV6-1 with TRBJ2-3; 11 nucleotides agree with TRBD2. The sequence came from a man in his thirties or forties in good health and CMV-seronegative. CDR3 protein: CASSDVAGGPTDTQYF. CDR3 in DNA: TGTGCCAGCAGTGACGTAGCGGGAGGGCCTACAGATACGCAGTATTTT.